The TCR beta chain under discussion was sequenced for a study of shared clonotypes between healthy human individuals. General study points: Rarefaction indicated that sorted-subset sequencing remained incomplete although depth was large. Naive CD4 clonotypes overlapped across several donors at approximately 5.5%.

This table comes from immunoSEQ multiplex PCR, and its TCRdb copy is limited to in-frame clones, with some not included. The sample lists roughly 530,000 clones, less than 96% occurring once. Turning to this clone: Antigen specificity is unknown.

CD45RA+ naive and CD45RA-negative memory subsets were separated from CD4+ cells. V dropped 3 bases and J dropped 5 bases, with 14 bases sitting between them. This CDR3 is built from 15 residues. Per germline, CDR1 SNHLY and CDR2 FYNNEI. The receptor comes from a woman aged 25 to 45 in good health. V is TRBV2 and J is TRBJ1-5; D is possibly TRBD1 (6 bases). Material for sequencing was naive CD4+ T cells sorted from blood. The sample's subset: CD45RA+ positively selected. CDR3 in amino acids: CASSDQGLPDQPQHF. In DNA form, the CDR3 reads TGTGCCAGCAGTGATCAGGGGCTGCCGGATCAGCCCCAGCATTTT.